This T cell receptor (beta chain) was captured by sequencing in a study of T cells in Graves' hyperthyroidism and ophthalmopathy. The CDR3 is 16 residues long. V gave up 2 bases and J gave up 3 bases; unmatched junction bases: 7. From germline, CDR1 is MDHEN and CDR2 SYDVKM. RNA transcripts yielded amplified TCR beta CDR3 regions. The HTBI primer set drove a first-round RT-PCR of the TCR CDR3. A single record per CDR3 protein comes from TCRdb applying MiXCR to the multiplex PCR reads. The data show around 350,000 distinct CDR3 sequences, with about 15% seen just once and 25% to 35% held by the top ten. Patients with uncontrolled infections, other autoimmune diseases, pregnancy or lactation were excluded. This sample holds PBMCs from 8.5 to 10 ml fresh peripheral blood. This clonotype was detected ten times or more.

The chain employs TRBV28 and TRBJ2-1; the match to TRBD2 covers 7 bases. The sequenced sample consisted of blood. This TCR was sampled from a woman between 18 and 29 years old with Graves' hyperthyroidism that later progressed to Graves' ophthalmopathy. In DNA form, the CDR3 reads TGTGCCAGCAGTTTAACATTGGGACTACTCTACAATGAGCAGTTCTTC. Translating gives CASSLTLGLLYNEQFF. The complete variable domain, with remaining parts taken from reference TRBV28 and TRBJ2-1, reads DVKVTQSSRYLVKRTGEKVFLECVQDMDHENMFWYRQDPGLGLRLIYFSYDVKMKEKGDIPEGYSVSREKKERFSLILESASTNQTSMYLCASSLTLGLLYNEQFFGPGTRLTVL.